This TCR beta chain was documented in a study of regulatory T cells in long-lasting Graves disease. Construction of the TCR beta libraries employed iRepertoire HTBI primers in conjunction with Arm-PCR of CDR3 regions. TCRdb passed the multiplex PCR reads through MiXCR, listing each CDR3 protein once. The sample lists 400,000 to 450,000 distinct CDR3 sequences, about 17% seen once, with around 10% in the top ten. The time point here: newly diagnosed GD, antithyroid drugs for less than 3 months. PBMCs were the source of the RNA used for TCR sequencing. CDR1 is MDHEN, CDR2 SYDVKM, per germline. The CDR3 sequence is 15 residues long. The V gene end was trimmed by 6 bases and the J gene end by 0 bases; junction bases not matched to a gene: 7. In its sample, this clonotype was seen many times. This sample was also put to use in a study of T cells in Graves' hyperthyroidism and ophthalmopathy. That study reports: The HTBI primer set drove a first-round RT-PCR of the TCR CDR3.

The clonotype originates from a woman aged 30 to 39 with Graves disease. This chain connects TRBV28 to TRBJ1-2; 7 bases line up with TRBD1. The sequencing used peripheral blood mononuclear cells (PBMCs), collected at new diagnosis, from a patient treated with antithyroid drugs. The CDR3 is CASRYPGTANYGYTF. The CDR3 nucleotides read TGTGCCAGCAGATATCCAGGGACAGCTAACTATGGCTACACCTTC.